This TCR beta chain was sequenced in a study of cytomegalovirus exposure and HLA in healthy donors. Whole-study results and caveats: Among TCR beta chains, those listed as cytomegalovirus-associated numbered roughly 150. Across donors, most TCRs were seen rarely, yet some public ones were widespread. Both high specificity and high sensitivity reportedly marked the classifier's diagnosis of cytomegalovirus status.

Germline CDR1 is MNHEY and CDR2 is SVGAGI. The trim removed 2 bases at V and 9 bases at J, leaving 6 bases unmatched. This CDR3 is 15 amino acids long. The table came from immunoSEQ multiplex PCR; TCRdb's copy has only in-frame clones and leaves some out. The data show fewer than 75,000 clones, 94% seen once. This clone has a handful of counts. Its target is unknown. Sequencing was performed on PBMCs. This rearrangement joins TRBV6-5 to TRBJ2-1; TRBD2 agrees at 11 bases. The sequence was collected from a woman between 18 and 29 years old in good health and CMV-seropositive. This chain's CDR3 is CASSYGSGGAGEQFF. The CDR3 DNA reads TGTGCCAGCAGTTACGGTAGCGGGGGGGCCGGTGAGCAGTTCTTC.